This T cell receptor beta chain was sequenced in a study of blood T cell repertoires in COVID-19. Overall study context: T cells, B-cell-depleted T cells, or PBMCs supplied cDNA or gDNA.

Germline V lookup: CDR1 MNHEY, CDR2 SVGAGI. The CDR3 covers 13 residues. Enrolled during active infection, Seattle patients were then followed longitudinally. Per the study methods: Amplifying reference gene primers gave estimates of nucleated cell counts. The method was immunoSEQ multiplex PCR; TCRdb's version includes in-frame clones alone and lacks a portion of them. V, J and clone size derive from that table, while D and trimming were established from the DNA sequence. The profile covers about 52,000 clones, with approximately 80% appearing a single time and around 10% taken by the ten largest. Source material: peripheral blood. V usage is TRBV6-5 and J usage is TRBJ2-1, with TRBD1 as a possible D gene (5 bases). The TCR comes from an elderly man with COVID-19, enrolled during active disease. CDR3 sequence: CEVRGRTYNEQFF. The CDR3 region has the DNA TGTGAAGTAAGGGGTCGGACCTACAATGAGCAGTTCTTC.